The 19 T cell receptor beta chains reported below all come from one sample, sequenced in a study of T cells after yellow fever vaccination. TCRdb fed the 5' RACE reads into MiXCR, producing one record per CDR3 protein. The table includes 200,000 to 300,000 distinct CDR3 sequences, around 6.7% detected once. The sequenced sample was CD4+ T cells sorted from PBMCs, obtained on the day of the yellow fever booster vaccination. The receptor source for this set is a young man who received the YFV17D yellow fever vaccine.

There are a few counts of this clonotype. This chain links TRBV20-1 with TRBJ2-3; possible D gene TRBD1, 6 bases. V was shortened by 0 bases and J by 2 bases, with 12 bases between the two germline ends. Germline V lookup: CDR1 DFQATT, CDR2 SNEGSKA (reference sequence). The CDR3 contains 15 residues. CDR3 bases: TGCAGTGCTAGAGACCAAGGGGGTTCCACAGATACGCAGTATTTT. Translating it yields CSARDQGGSTDTQYF.

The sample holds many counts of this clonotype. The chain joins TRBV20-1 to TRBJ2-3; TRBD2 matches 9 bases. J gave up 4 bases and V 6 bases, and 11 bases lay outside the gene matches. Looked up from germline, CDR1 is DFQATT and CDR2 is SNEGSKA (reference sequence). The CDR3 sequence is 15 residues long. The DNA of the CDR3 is TGCAGTGCCCGCGGGATGGCGGGAGGGCCAGATACGCAGTATTTT. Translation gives CSARGMAGGPDTQYF.

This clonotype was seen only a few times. The CDR3 DNA sequence: TGTGCCAGCAGCTTAGTGACTAGCGGGGGAATCCTCTATGGGACCCAGTACTTC. This gives the protein CASSLVTSGGILYGTQYF. V is TRBV11-2 and J is TRBJ2-5, with 12 bases lining up with TRBD2. The J segment lost 7 bases and the V segment lost 1 base, leaving 13 bases of the junction unmatched. The germline gives CDR1 SGHAT, CDR2 FQNNGV. This CDR3 spans 18 amino acids.

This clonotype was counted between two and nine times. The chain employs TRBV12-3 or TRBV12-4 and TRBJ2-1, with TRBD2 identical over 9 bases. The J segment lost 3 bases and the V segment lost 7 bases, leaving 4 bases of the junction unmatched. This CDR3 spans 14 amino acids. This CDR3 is CASKATSGYNEQFF. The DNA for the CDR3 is TGTGCCAGCAAGGCGACTAGCGGCTACAATGAGCAGTTCTTC.

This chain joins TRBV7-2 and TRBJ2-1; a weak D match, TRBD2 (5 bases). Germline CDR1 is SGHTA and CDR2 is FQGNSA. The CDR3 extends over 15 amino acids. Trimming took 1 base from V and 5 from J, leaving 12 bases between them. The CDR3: CASSLEAEGNNEQFF. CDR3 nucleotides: TGTGCCAGCAGCTTAGAGGCAGAGGGTAACAATGAGCAGTTCTTC.

CDR3 in DNA: TGTGCCAGCAGCCCCGTCCTTCTCGCCCCCCCAGCGGGAGTTGCCACAGATACGCAGTATTTT. This translates into CASSPVLLAPPAGVATDTQYF. The gene calls are TRBV4-2 and TRBJ2-3; 8 bases are shared with TRBD2. Trimming removed 4 bases from V and 2 bases from J; junction bases left unmatched: 23. In germline, CDR1 is LGHNA, CDR2 YNFKEQ. There are 21 residues in the CDR3.

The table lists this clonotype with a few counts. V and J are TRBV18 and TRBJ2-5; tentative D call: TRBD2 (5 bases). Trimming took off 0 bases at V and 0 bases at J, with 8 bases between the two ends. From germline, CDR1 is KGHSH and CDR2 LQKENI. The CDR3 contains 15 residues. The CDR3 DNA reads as TGTGCCAGCTCACCACCAGAGCGGTACCAAGAGACCCAGTACTTC. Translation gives CASSPPERYQETQYF.

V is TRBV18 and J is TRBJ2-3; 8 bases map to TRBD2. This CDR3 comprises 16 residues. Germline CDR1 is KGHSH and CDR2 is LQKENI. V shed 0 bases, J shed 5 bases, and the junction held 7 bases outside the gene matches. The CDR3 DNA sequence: TGTGCCAGCTCACCACCGTCCAGCGGGAGAGAAGATACGCAGTATTTT. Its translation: CASSPPSSGREDTQYF.

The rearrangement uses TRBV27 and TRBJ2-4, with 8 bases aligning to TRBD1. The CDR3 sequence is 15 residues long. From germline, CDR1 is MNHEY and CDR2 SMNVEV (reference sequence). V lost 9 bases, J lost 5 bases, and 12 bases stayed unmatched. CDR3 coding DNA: TGTGCCAGGGGCAGGGGGCGCGGTAACCAAAACATTCAGTACTTC. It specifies CARGRGRGNQNIQYF.

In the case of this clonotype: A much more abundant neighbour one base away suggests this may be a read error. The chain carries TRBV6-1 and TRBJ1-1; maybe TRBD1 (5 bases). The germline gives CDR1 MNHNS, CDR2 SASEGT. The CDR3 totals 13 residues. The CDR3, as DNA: TGTGCCAGCGCGGGGACCTTGAAAACTGAAGCTTTCTTT. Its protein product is CASAGTLKTEAFF.

The DNA for the CDR3 is TGTGCCACCAGCAGAGATAGGGGGTCCGCGAACACCGGGGAGCTGTTTTTT. It translates to CATSRDRGSANTGELFF. The chain recombines TRBV15 with TRBJ2-2; tentatively, D is TRBD1 (6 bases). Germline lookup yields CDR1 LNHNV and CDR2 YYDKDF (reference sequence). CDR3 length equals 17 residues. Deletions cut 0 bases from V and 0 bases from J, with 11 bases between.

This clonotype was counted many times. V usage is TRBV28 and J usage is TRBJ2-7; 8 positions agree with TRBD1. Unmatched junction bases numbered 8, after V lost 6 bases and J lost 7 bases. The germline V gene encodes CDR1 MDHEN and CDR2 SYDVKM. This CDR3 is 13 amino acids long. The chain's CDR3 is CASSSGQGGEQYF. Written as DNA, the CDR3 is TGTGCCAGCAGCTCCGGACAGGGCGGAGAGCAGTACTTC.

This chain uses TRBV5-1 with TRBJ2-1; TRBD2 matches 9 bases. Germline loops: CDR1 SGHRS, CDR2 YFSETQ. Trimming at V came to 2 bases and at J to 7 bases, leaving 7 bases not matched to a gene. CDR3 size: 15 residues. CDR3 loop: CASSLLASGANEQFF. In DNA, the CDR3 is TGCGCCAGCAGCTTACTGGCTAGCGGGGCTAATGAGCAGTTCTTC.

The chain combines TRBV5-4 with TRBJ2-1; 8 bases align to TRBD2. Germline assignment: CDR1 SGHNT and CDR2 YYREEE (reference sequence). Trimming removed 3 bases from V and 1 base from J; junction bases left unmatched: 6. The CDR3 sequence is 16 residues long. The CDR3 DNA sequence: TGTGCCAGCAGCTCCGGGGGGGGGGTTTCCTACAATGAGCAGTTCTTC. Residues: CASSSGGGVSYNEQFF. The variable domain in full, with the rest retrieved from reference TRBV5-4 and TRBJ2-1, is ETGVTQSPTHLIKTRGQQVTLRCSSQSGHNTVSWYQQALGQGPQFIFQYYREEENGRGNFPPRFSGLQFPNYSSELNVNALELDDSALYLCASSSGGGVSYNEQFFGPGTRLTVL.

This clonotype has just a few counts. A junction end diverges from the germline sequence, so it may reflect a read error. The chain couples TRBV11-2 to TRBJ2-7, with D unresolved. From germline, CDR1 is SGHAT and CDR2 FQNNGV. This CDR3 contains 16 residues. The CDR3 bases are TGTGTCAGCAGCTTAAATCGAAGTAGGAAGACCTACGAGCAGTACTTC. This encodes CVSSLNRSRKTYEQYF.

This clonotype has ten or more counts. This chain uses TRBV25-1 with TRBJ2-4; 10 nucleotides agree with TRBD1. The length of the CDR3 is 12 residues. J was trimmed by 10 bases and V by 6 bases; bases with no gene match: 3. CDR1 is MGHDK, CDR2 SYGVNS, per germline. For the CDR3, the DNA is TGTGCCAGCAGCCCGGGACAGGGGATTCAGTACTTC. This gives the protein CASSPGQGIQYF.

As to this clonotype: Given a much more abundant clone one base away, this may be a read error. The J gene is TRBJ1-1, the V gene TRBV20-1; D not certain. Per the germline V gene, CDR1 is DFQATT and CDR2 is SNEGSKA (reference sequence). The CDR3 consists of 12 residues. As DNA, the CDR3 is TGCAGAGCTAGACGGACGAACACTGAAGCTTTCTTT. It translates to CRARRTNTEAFF.

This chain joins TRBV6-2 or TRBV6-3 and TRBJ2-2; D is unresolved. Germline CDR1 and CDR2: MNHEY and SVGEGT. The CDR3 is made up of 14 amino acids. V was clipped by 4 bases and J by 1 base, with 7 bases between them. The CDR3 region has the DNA TGTGCCAGCAGTTCGGTGCTGAACACCGGGGAGCTGTTTTTT. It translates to CASSSVLNTGELFF.

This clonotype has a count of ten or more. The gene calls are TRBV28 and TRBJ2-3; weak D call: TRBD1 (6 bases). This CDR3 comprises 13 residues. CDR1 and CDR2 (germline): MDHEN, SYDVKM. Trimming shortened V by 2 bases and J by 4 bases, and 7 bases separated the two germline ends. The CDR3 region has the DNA TGTGCCAGCAGTTTAGGGGGCCCAGATACGCAGTATTTT. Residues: CASSLGGPDTQYF.